This T cell receptor beta chain emerged from a study of shared clonotypes between healthy human individuals. Study conclusions and caveats: Among donors, the sharing of clonotypes was expected to be influenced by sequencing depth.

A word on this clone: Its antigen remains unknown. A much more abundant neighbour one base away suggests this may be a read error. Other nucleotide sequences in the sample specify the same CDR3.

The material for each subset, its genomic DNA, was split evenly across several immunoSEQ plates. As handled by the study authors: Filtering differed, since immunoSEQ gave only junction sequences and no quality scores. The table came from immunoSEQ multiplex PCR; TCRdb's copy has only in-frame clones and leaves some out. The V and J calls and clone size are taken from that table; D and trimming were inferred from the DNA. The sample consists of about 490,000 clones, 70% to 80% of them appearing once. The CDR3 totals 14 residues. CDR1 LGHNA and CDR2 YSLEER come from the germline V gene. Trimming at V came to 3 bases and at J to 1 base, leaving 2 bases not matched to a gene.

Sequencing was carried out using PBMCs. The chain joins TRBV4-3 to TRBJ1-2; 7 bases agree with TRBD1. This sequence was found in a woman between 35 and 50 years old in good health. Some clones in this sample may be carry-over from other donors' samples. The CDR3 loop is CASSQDRSNYGYTF. The CDR3, as DNA: TGCGCCAGCAGCCAGGACAGGAGTAACTATGGCTACACCTTC.